This TCR beta chain was identified in a study of shared clonotypes between healthy human individuals. Profiling relied on immunoSEQ multiplex PCR, and the TCRdb table lists in-frame clones only, not all of them. Here the sample spans 1.4 million to 1.5 million clones, 96% being singletons. The trim removed 4 bases at V and 0 bases at J, leaving 3 bases unmatched. Germline assignment: CDR1 SGHNT and CDR2 YYREEE (reference sequence). The CDR3 length is 14 residues. This TCR was recovered from a man younger than 40 in good health. This sequence joins TRBV5-4 and TRBJ1-2, with 7 nucleotides matching TRBD1. Input material: naive CD4+ T cells sorted from blood. Subset here: CD45RA+ positively selected. The CDR3 region is CASSTGQTNYGYTF. CDR3 nucleotides: TGTGCCAGCAGCACGGGACAGACTAACTATGGCTACACCTTC.